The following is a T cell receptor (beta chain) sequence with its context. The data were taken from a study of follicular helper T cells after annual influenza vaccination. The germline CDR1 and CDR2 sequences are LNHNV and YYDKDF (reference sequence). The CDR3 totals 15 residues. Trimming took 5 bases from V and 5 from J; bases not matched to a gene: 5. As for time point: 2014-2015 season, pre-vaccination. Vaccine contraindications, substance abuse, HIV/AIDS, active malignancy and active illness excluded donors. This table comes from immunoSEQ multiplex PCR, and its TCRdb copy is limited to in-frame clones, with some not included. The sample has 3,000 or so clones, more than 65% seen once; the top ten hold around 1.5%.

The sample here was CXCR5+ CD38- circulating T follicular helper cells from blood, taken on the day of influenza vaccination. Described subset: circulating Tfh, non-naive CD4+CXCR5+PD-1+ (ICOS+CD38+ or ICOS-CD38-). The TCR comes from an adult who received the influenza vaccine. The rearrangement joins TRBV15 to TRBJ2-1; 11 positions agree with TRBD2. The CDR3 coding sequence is TGTGCCACCAGCGGAGGGACTAGCGGAAACAATGAGCAGTTCTTC. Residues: CATSGGTSGNNEQFF.